A single sample is the source of the 32 T cell receptor beta chains below, sequenced in a study of post-analysis software for immune sequencing data. These receptors have no known antigen. Findings and caveats of the study: Five TRBV segments were significantly more frequent in patients than in controls. TRBV5-6, TRBV5-1 and TRBV20-1 were among these segments.

Built from TCR beta cDNA, the libraries had unique molecular identifiers in them. Using its own MiXCR run on the PCR reads, TCRdb lists one record per CDR3 protein. The sample includes about 770,000 distinct CDR3 sequences, 46% seen only once; the top ten take 4.9%. The sample taken for sequencing was blood. These receptors were collected from a girl aged 10-17 years with multiple sclerosis.

This clonotype was picked up a small number of times. This chain links TRBV12-3 or TRBV12-4 with TRBJ2-1; unclear D gene. V lost 1 base and J lost 7, with 23 bases in between. The CDR3 length is 18 residues. The CDR3 reads CASSLGLAGGRWNNEQFF. The CDR3 region has the DNA TGTGCCAGCAGTTTAGGATTAGCTGGTGGGCGGTGGAATAATGAGCAGTTCTTC.

The chain couples TRBV10-2 to TRBJ2-1; 11 positions agree with TRBD2. Looked up from germline, CDR1 is WSHSY and CDR2 is SAAADI. The CDR3 runs to 22 residues. With V trimmed by 6 bases and J by 5 bases, 27 bases remained unmatched. The CDR3 region is CASSVDFRVNGETSGINNEQFF. Written as DNA, the CDR3 is TGCGCCAGCAGCGTCGATTTCCGGGTGAACGGCGAGACTAGCGGGATTAACAATGAGCAGTTCTTC.

This rearrangement joins TRBV2 to TRBJ2-5, with D tentatively TRBD1 (6 bases). The CDR3 is 13 residues long. The V end lost 4 bases, the J end lost 3 bases, and 9 bases lay between the germline ends. CDR1 is SNHLY, CDR2 FYNNEI, per germline. DNA of the CDR3: TGTGCCAGCAGTGCGGGACACGAAGAGACCCAGTACTTC. This codes for CASSAGHEETQYF.

This clonotype was picked up a small number of times. The V and J genes are TRBV20-1 and TRBJ1-2, with 7 bases that match TRBD1. V gave up 8 bases and J gave up 2 bases; unmatched junction bases: 8. From germline, CDR1 is DFQATT and CDR2 SNEGSKA (reference sequence). The CDR3 consists of 13 residues. CDR3 sequence (DNA): TGCAGTATCAAACAGGGGTTCAACTATGGCTACACCTTC. Protein: CSIKQGFNYGYTF.

The rearrangement joins TRBV20-1 to TRBJ2-7; possibly TRBD2 for D (5 bases). Germline lookup yields CDR1 DFQATT and CDR2 SNEGSKA (reference sequence). Deletions cut 5 bases from V and 3 bases from J, with 14 bases between. CDR3 length equals 13 residues. CDR3 DNA sequence: TGCAGTGCTCAAGGGAGCCCCTACTACGAGCAGTACTTC. Translating it yields CSAQGSPYYEQYF.

On this clonotype: Mismatch with germline at one junction end may stem from a read error. The chain has TRBV5-1 and TRBJ1-1, with D possibly matching TRBD1 (5 bases). The V gene's germline CDR1 is SGHRS and CDR2 YFSETQ. The CDR3 loop spans 13 amino acids. DNA of the CDR3: TGCGCCAGCAGTTTGGGGCCAGAGGTTGAAGCTTTCTTT. Translated, it gives CASSLGPEVEAFF.

This clonotype was recorded at least ten times. This chain uses TRBV14 with TRBJ2-7; no reliable D call. The CDR3 has 11 residues. The V end lost 1 base, the J end lost 2 bases, and 0 bases lay between the germline ends. Germline lookup yields CDR1 SGHDN and CDR2 FVKESK. Written as DNA, the CDR3 is TGTGCCAGCAGCCAAGCCTACGAGCAGTACTTC. This gives the protein CASSQAYEQYF.

In its sample, this clonotype was seen a few times. J is TRBJ2-1 and V is TRBV6-5; D is uncertain. Trimming removed 3 bases from V and 0 bases from J, with 9 bases in between. The length of the CDR3 is 15 residues. Germline CDR1 MNHEY, CDR2 SVGAGI. CDR3 nucleotides: TGTGCCAGCAGTTATCGGGTTCCCTCCTACAATGAGCAGTTCTTC. This gives the protein CASSYRVPSYNEQFF.

This clonotype has just a few counts. The chain recombines TRBV6-6 with TRBJ2-5; 8 bases agree with TRBD2. The CDR3 totals 13 residues. Germline trimming cut 8 bases from V and 5 bases from J; bases unmatched to any gene: 7. CDR1 MNHNY and CDR2 SVGAGI come from the germline V gene (reference sequence). The CDR3 nucleotides are TGTGCCAGCCATGCGGGAGGAAGGGAGACCCAGTACTTC. Translated, it gives CASHAGGRETQYF.

The chain joins TRBV6-5 to TRBJ1-4; D possibly corresponds to TRBD1 (6 bases). Per the germline V gene, CDR1 is MNHEY and CDR2 is SVGAGI. There are 12 residues in the CDR3. The ends were cut back, 8 bases at V and 10 bases at J, with 14 bases in the middle. The CDR3 bases are TGTGCCAGCGGGCAGGGGAGGGCAAAACTGTTTTTT. Its protein product is CASGQGRAKLFF.

The rearrangement joins TRBV6-1 to TRBJ2-3; 11 positions match TRBD2. The V segment lost 0 bases and the J segment 6 bases; nucleotides outside the gene matches: 11. The CDR3 is made up of 18 amino acids. Germline V gives CDR1 MNHNS, CDR2 SASEGT. This chain's CDR3 is CASSEAVKLAGVPDTQYF. The CDR3, as DNA: TGTGCCAGCAGTGAAGCGGTAAAACTAGCGGGAGTCCCCGATACGCAGTATTTT.

The chain uses TRBV6-2 or TRBV6-3 and TRBJ2-4; D not resolved. The J call could be wrong; TRBJ2-5 is a better fit for the DNA end. Germline CDR1 is MNHEY and CDR2 is SVGEGT. CDR3 length: 14 amino acids. For the CDR3, the DNA is TGTGCCAGCGTCCGAGCCTACAGCCAAGAGACCCAGTACTTC. It translates to CASVRAYSQETQYF.

This sequence joins TRBV10-3 and TRBJ2-5, with D uncertain. The V gene's germline CDR1 is ENHRY and CDR2 SYGVKD. Between the trimmed V and J ends, which lost 4 bases and 5 bases, there was a span of 11 bases. The CDR3 consists of 13 residues. DNA for the CDR3: TGTGCCATCAGTGCGGGCACATGGGAGACCCAGTACTTC. Amino acid sequence: CAISAGTWETQYF.

In the case of this clonotype: At one boundary the junction diverges from the germline segment, which might be a read error. The chain has TRBV9 and TRBJ2-3; D might be TRBD1 or TRBD2, each matching 5 bases. The germline V gene has CDR1 SGDLS and CDR2 YYNGEE. CDR3 length: 14 residues. The CDR3 loop is CVSSRVPAGDTQYF. The DNA of the CDR3 is TGTGTCAGCAGCAGGGTACCCGCGGGAGATACGCAGTATTTT.

The rearrangement links TRBV5-8 to TRBJ1-4, with a weak D call TRBD1 (6 bases). Trimming stripped 4 bases from V and 7 bases from J, with 17 bases between. Germline V gene sequence: CDR1 SGHTS, CDR2 YDEGEE. The CDR3 runs 15 residues. The CDR3 protein is CASSPTRGAGEKLFF. The CDR3 DNA is TGTGCCAGCAGCCCGACCCGGGGGGCCGGTGAAAAACTGTTTTTT.

This clonotype came up a few times. The CDR3: CASSPSRGNEQYF. CDR3 nucleotide sequence: TGTGCCAGCAGCCCATCCAGGGGAAACGAGCAGTACTTC. The chain has TRBV27 and TRBJ2-5; tentative D call: TRBD1 (6 bases). The J call is uncertain, as TRBJ2-7 better fits the DNA end. The germline V gene encodes CDR1 MNHEY and CDR2 SMNVEV (reference sequence). CDR3 length: 13 residues.

This clonotype came up once. The V gene is TRBV6-5, the J gene TRBJ1-1; D is ambiguous. Germline assignment: CDR1 MNHEY and CDR2 SVGAGI. The CDR3 spans 12 residues. The V gene lost 2 bases and the J gene lost 8 bases, with 9 bases spanning the gap. The CDR3 spells CASSYGQAEAFF. The CDR3 nucleotides read TGTGCCAGCAGTTACGGGCAGGCCGAAGCTTTCTTT.

The genes are TRBV7-2 and TRBJ2-1, with TRBD2 identical over 7 bases. Germline V gene data show CDR1 as SGHTA and CDR2 as FQGNSA. V was pared by 0 bases and J by 11 bases, with 13 bases of the junction left unmatched. The length of the CDR3 is 16 residues. The CDR3 bases are TGTGCCAGCAGCTTAGCCCGGCGGGAGAAAACCCTTCAGCAGTTCTTC. Its translation is CASSLARREKTLQQFF.

The sample holds a few counts of this clonotype. This chain links TRBV20-1 with TRBJ2-5; D not resolved. Germline loops: CDR1 DFQATT, CDR2 SNEGSKA (reference sequence). This CDR3 is built from 12 residues. Trimming took off 4 bases at V and 9 bases at J, with 15 bases between the two ends. In DNA form, the CDR3 reads TGCAGTGCTATCCCCGGATTGAGTTCCCAGTACTTC. It is translated as CSAIPGLSSQYF.

The chain recombines TRBV4-3 with TRBJ2-1; 9 positions match TRBD1. Germline V CDR1 and CDR2: LGHNA, YSLEER. V gave up 1 base and J gave up 8 bases; unmatched junction bases: 12. This CDR3 has 17 amino acids. CDR3 sequence: CASSQAPTGTGTHEQFF. The CDR3 DNA is TGCGCCAGCAGCCAAGCACCGACCGGGACAGGGACCCATGAGCAGTTCTTC.

The J gene is TRBJ2-1, the V gene TRBV24-1, with D possibly matching TRBD2 (5 bases). Germline CDR1 and CDR2: KGHDR and SFDVKD. This CDR3 spans 12 amino acids. V gave up 5 bases and J gave up 7 bases, with 8 bases separating them. CDR3 sequence: CATSVGRNEQFF. The CDR3 coding sequence is TGTGCCACCAGTGTTGGGAGAAATGAGCAGTTCTTC.

V gene TRBV7-2 combines with J gene TRBJ2-7; D is tentatively TRBD1 or TRBD2 (5 bases each). Germline loops: CDR1 SGHTA, CDR2 FQGNSA. The CDR3 sequence is 14 residues long. Trimming stripped 2 bases from V and 3 bases from J, with 11 bases between. This CDR3 is CASSLFGADYEQYF. The CDR3 coding sequence is TGTGCCAGCAGCTTATTCGGGGCGGACTACGAGCAGTACTTC.

This clonotype was seen more than once but under ten times. This chain connects TRBV6-6 to TRBJ2-7; 8 bases map to TRBD1. The V gene end was trimmed by 11 bases and the J gene end by 0 bases; junction bases not matched to a gene: 12. This CDR3 is 15 amino acids long. Per the germline V gene, CDR1 is MNHNY and CDR2 is SVGAGI (reference sequence). CDR3: CAARGDRQSSYEQYF. CDR3 DNA sequence: TGTGCCGCTCGAGGGGACAGGCAGAGCTCCTACGAGCAGTACTTC.

The sample holds one count of this clonotype. The CDR3 loop is CASSSPRGGSSYEQYF. The DNA for the CDR3 is TGTGCCAGCAGCTCCCCGAGGGGAGGGAGCTCCTACGAGCAGTACTTC. The V call is TRBV7-9, the J call TRBJ2-7; 7 bases are a match to TRBD2. Trimming at V came to 4 bases and at J to 0 bases, leaving 9 bases not matched to a gene. The CDR3 is 16 amino acids. CDR1 is SEHNR, CDR2 FQNEAQ, per germline (reference sequence).

The V gene is TRBV5-1, the J gene TRBJ2-5; D not certain. The CDR3 has 14 amino acids. V shed 4 bases and J shed 0 bases, with 10 bases lying between them. The germline V gene encodes CDR1 SGHRS and CDR2 YFSETQ. CDR3 sequence reads: CASSTHTNQETQYF. Written as DNA, the CDR3 is TGCGCCAGCAGCACTCATACTAACCAAGAGACCCAGTACTTC.

The V gene is TRBV9, the J gene TRBJ1-1, with D perhaps matching TRBD1 (6 bases). The germline V and J ends were trimmed by 4 bases and 1 base, with 14 bases remaining between them. The CDR3 covers 15 residues. The germline V gene encodes CDR1 SGDLS and CDR2 YYNGEE. The CDR3 DNA sequence: TGTGCCAGCAGCCTTAGTGGGGGCACGAACACTGAAGCTTTCTTT. As protein: CASSLSGGTNTEAFF.

The chain is built from TRBV20-1 and TRBJ2-6; 10 nucleotides align to TRBD1. The trim removed 6 bases at V and 0 bases at J, leaving 11 bases unmatched. The CDR3 is 18 amino acids. Germline values: CDR1 DFQATT, CDR2 SNEGSKA (reference sequence). The CDR3 DNA reads as TGCAGTGCGCCTCCGCCGGGACAGGGGCTCTCTGGGGCCAACGTCCTGACTTTC. Encoded protein: CSAPPPGQGLSGANVLTF.

The chain links TRBV27 to TRBJ2-1; 9 nucleotides line up with TRBD2. The germline V gene has CDR1 MNHEY and CDR2 SMNVEV (reference sequence). V shed 4 bases, J shed 7 bases, and the junction held 8 bases outside the gene matches. The CDR3 is 15 amino acids. CDR3 amino acids: CASSWLAGTLNEQFF. CDR3 coding DNA: TGTGCCAGCAGTTGGCTAGCGGGGACGTTGAATGAGCAGTTCTTC.

The V gene is TRBV5-1, the J gene TRBJ2-5; TRBD1 is a possible D gene (6 bases). This CDR3 spans 16 amino acids. The V end was cut by 3 bases, the J end by 1 base, with 16 bases between. From germline, CDR1 is SGHRS and CDR2 YFSETQ. The CDR3 sequence: CASSSTGISAQETQYF. The CDR3 DNA reads as TGCGCCAGCAGCTCCACAGGGATAAGCGCCCAAGAGACCCAGTACTTC.

The chain has TRBV6-5 and TRBJ1-2; no clear D. Trimming shortened V by 5 bases and J by 1 base, and 8 bases separated the two germline ends. The germline V gene encodes CDR1 MNHEY and CDR2 SVGAGI. This CDR3 is 13 amino acids long. The CDR3 nucleotides are TGTGCCAGCAGTATCGGGATTAACTATGGCTACACCTTC. Residues: CASSIGINYGYTF.

This chain connects TRBV12-3 or TRBV12-4 to TRBJ1-6; 7 bases are shared with TRBD1. CDR3 length equals 16 residues. The V and J ends lost 5 bases and 0 bases, in that order; junction bases with no gene match: 4. CDR3 coding DNA: TGTGCCAGCAGTCAACAGGGGAGCTCCTATAATTCACCCCTCCACTTT. Encoded protein: CASSQQGSSYNSPLHF.

The chain carries TRBV7-9 and TRBJ2-1, with 8 nucleotides matching TRBD2. CDR1 is SEHNR and CDR2 is FQNEAQ in the germline V gene (reference sequence). V lost 8 bases and J lost 9; bases outside the gene matches: 9. This CDR3 spans 13 amino acids. The CDR3 DNA reads as TGTGCCAGCCGGCCGGGACTAGAATTTGAGCAGTTCTTC. Its protein product is CASRPGLEFEQFF.